This is a list of T cell receptor beta chains from one sample in a study of glioma-infiltrating T cells after dendritic cell vaccination. TCRdb's copy holds only in-frame clones and misses some; the assay was immunoSEQ multiplex PCR. The sample yields over 3,000 clones, about 93% seen once. The source material was blood, sampled before dendritic cell vaccination. These receptors originate from a human donor with glioblastoma. Both conserved end residues are part of each CDR3. The D gene is left open where the match is weak. Clone size is given for some rows only: seen once, a few or many times, or a class if the clone is expanded.

CDR3 length: 14; clone size: -; J gene: TRBJ2-6; D gene: -; V gene: TRBV10-3; CDR3 DNA: TGTGCCATCATGGACAATTCCGGGGCCAACGTCCTGACTTTC; CDR3 protein: CAIMDNSGANVLTF
CDR3 length: 14; clone size: -; J gene: TRBJ1-1; D gene: -; V gene: TRBV10-3; CDR3 DNA: TGTGCCTCCAAATCCGGGACGGAGGGAGCTGAAGCTTTCTTT; CDR3 protein: CASKSGTEGAEAFF
CDR3 length: 16; clone size: -; J gene: TRBJ1-2; D gene: -; V gene: TRBV14; CDR3 DNA: TGTGCCAGCAGCCAAGCCGGTCGGGGGGCGGCCTATGGCTACACCTTC; CDR3 protein: CASSQAGRGAAYGYTF
CDR3 length: 12; clone size: -; J gene: TRBJ1-2; D gene: -; V gene: TRBV28; CDR3 DNA: TGTGCCAGCAGTCGCGGCGACTATGGCTACACCTTC; CDR3 protein: CASSRGDYGYTF
CDR3 length: 13; clone size: -; J gene: TRBJ1-2; D gene: TRBD1; V gene: TRBV29-1; CDR3 DNA: TGCAGCGTGGGGACAGGGGGTCGGTATGGCTACACCTTC; CDR3 protein: CSVGTGGRYGYTF
CDR3 length: 15; clone size: -; J gene: TRBJ2-3; D gene: -; V gene: TRBV10-3; CDR3 DNA: TGTGCCATCACCGGGACTCCCGAATACACAGATACGCAGTATTTT; CDR3 protein: CAITGTPEYTDTQYF
CDR3 length: 14; clone size: -; J gene: TRBJ2-3; D gene: TRBD2; V gene: TRBV2; CDR3 DNA: TGTGCCAGCAGTGGGCTAGCGGGACCAGATACGCAGTATTTT; CDR3 protein: CASSGLAGPDTQYF
CDR3 length: 14; clone size: -; J gene: TRBJ2-7; D gene: TRBD2; V gene: TRBV2; CDR3 DNA: TGTGCCAGCAGTCTACGGGAGGACCGCTACGAGCAGTACTTC; CDR3 protein: CASSLREDRYEQYF
CDR3 length: 16; clone size: -; J gene: TRBJ2-7; D gene: TRBD1; V gene: TRBV19; CDR3 DNA: TGTGCCAGTAGTCCAGGCGTAGGGGGCCTAAGCTACGAGCAGTACTTC; CDR3 protein: CASSPGVGGLSYEQYF
CDR3 length: 11; clone size: -; J gene: TRBJ1-2; D gene: -; V gene: TRBV2; CDR3 DNA: TGTGCCAGCAGGCTAGAATATGGCTACACCTTC; CDR3 protein: CASRLEYGYTF
CDR3 length: 12; clone size: -; J gene: TRBJ1-2; D gene: TRBD1; V gene: TRBV28; CDR3 DNA: TGTGCCAGCAGTACCCAGGGGGCTGGCTACACCTTC; CDR3 protein: CASSTQGAGYTF
CDR3 length: 12; clone size: -; J gene: TRBJ2-7; D gene: TRBD2; V gene: TRBV27; CDR3 DNA: TGTGCCAGCAGTTTTCTAGCGGGCGAGCAGTACTTC; CDR3 protein: CASSFLAGEQYF
CDR3 length: 14; clone size: -; J gene: TRBJ2-7; D gene: TRBD2; V gene: TRBV19; CDR3 DNA: TGTGCCAGTAGTTTACTAGCGGCGAACTACGAGCAGTACTTC; CDR3 protein: CASSLLAANYEQYF
CDR3 length: 15; clone size: once; J gene: TRBJ2-2; D gene: TRBD1; V gene: TRBV9; CDR3 DNA: TGTGCCAGCAGCCTGGGACAGTTGCTCACCGGGGAGCTGTTTTTT; CDR3 protein: CASSLGQLLTGELFF
CDR3 length: 13; clone size: once; J gene: TRBJ2-7; D gene: TRBD2; V gene: TRBV2; CDR3 DNA: TGTGCCAGCACCCTAGCGGACTCCTACGAGCAGTACTTC; CDR3 protein: CASTLADSYEQYF
CDR3 length: 12; clone size: -; J gene: TRBJ1-6; D gene: -; V gene: TRBV30; CDR3 DNA: TGTGCCTGGAGTCCCTTTAATTCACCCCTCCACTTT; CDR3 protein: CAWSPFNSPLHF
CDR3 length: 16; clone size: -; J gene: TRBJ2-7; D gene: -; V gene: TRBV5-1; CDR3 DNA: TGCGCCAGCAGCTTGGGGGCCACATCCGTGGTCTACGAGCAGTACTTC; CDR3 protein: CASSLGATSVVYEQYF
CDR3 length: 15; clone size: -; J gene: TRBJ1-5; D gene: TRBD1; V gene: TRBV6-5; CDR3 DNA: TGTGCCAGCAAGGTGAGGACAGGGGCTAATCAGCCCCAGCATTTT; CDR3 protein: CASKVRTGANQPQHF
CDR3 length: 15; clone size: -; J gene: TRBJ2-7; D gene: TRBD2; V gene: TRBV6-1; CDR3 DNA: TGTGCCAGCAGTGAAGCTAGCGGGAGGGCCTACGAGCAGTACTTC; CDR3 protein: CASSEASGRAYEQYF
CDR3 length: 12; clone size: -; J gene: TRBJ2-7; D gene: -; V gene: TRBV27; CDR3 DNA: TGTGCCAGCAGCCCCGGTCGCCCCGAGCAGTACTTC; CDR3 protein: CASSPGRPEQYF
CDR3 length: 13; clone size: -; J gene: TRBJ1-5; D gene: -; V gene: TRBV7-8; CDR3 DNA: TGTGCCACGGGGTGGCAGGGGAACCAGCCCCAGCATTTT; CDR3 protein: CATGWQGNQPQHF
CDR3 length: 15; clone size: -; J gene: TRBJ1-1; D gene: -; V gene: TRBV28; CDR3 DNA: TGTGCCAGCACCCAATTTCCCCCATACAGGAATGAAGCTTTCTTT; CDR3 protein: CASTQFPPYRNEAFF
CDR3 length: 16; clone size: once; J gene: TRBJ2-3; D gene: TRBD2; V gene: TRBV9; CDR3 DNA: TGTGCCAGCAGCTTAGCGGGAGGCGAGCCCGCAGATACGCAGTATTTT; CDR3 protein: CASSLAGGEPADTQYF
CDR3 length: 14; clone size: -; J gene: TRBJ2-1; D gene: -; V gene: TRBV7-9; CDR3 DNA: TGTGCCAGCAGCCCAGAGCGAGGGTACAATGAGCAGTTCTTC; CDR3 protein: CASSPERGYNEQFF
CDR3 length: 16; clone size: -; J gene: TRBJ1-5; D gene: TRBD1; V gene: TRBV5-5; CDR3 DNA: TGTGCCAGCAGCAATCCCGGCAGGGGGGGCAATCAGCCCCAGCATTTT; CDR3 protein: CASSNPGRGGNQPQHF
CDR3 length: 17; clone size: -; J gene: TRBJ2-5; D gene: TRBD2; V gene: TRBV15; CDR3 DNA: TGTGCCACCAGCAGAGAGGCAGCGGGAGGGTCGCGGGGTACCCAGTACTTC; CDR3 protein: CATSREAAGGSRGTQYF
CDR3 length: 13; clone size: once; J gene: TRBJ1-2; D gene: TRBD1; V gene: TRBV28; CDR3 DNA: TGTGCCAGCAGTTCGTGGACAGGGGCTGGCTACACCTTC; CDR3 protein: CASSSWTGAGYTF
CDR3 length: 16; clone size: -; J gene: TRBJ2-3; D gene: -; V gene: TRBV5-1; CDR3 DNA: TGCGCCAGCAGCTTGGTGATCTCGGGTTCCACAGATACGCAGTATTTT; CDR3 protein: CASSLVISGSTDTQYF
CDR3 length: 15; clone size: -; J gene: TRBJ1-1; D gene: -; V gene: TRBV19; CDR3 DNA: TGTGCCAGTAGCGTACCCAGGGTGTGGGGCACTGAAGCTTTCTTT; CDR3 protein: CASSVPRVWGTEAFF
CDR3 length: 14; clone size: -; J gene: TRBJ1-2; D gene: -; V gene: TRBV19; CDR3 DNA: TGTGCCAGTAGGCCTCTAGGACAAAACATTGGCTACACCTTC; CDR3 protein: CASRPLGQNIGYTF
CDR3 length: 14; clone size: -; J gene: TRBJ2-7; D gene: TRBD2; V gene: TRBV7-8; CDR3 DNA: TGTGCCAGCATGGGGACTAGCACCTCCTACGAGCAGTACTTC; CDR3 protein: CASMGTSTSYEQYF
CDR3 length: 15; clone size: -; J gene: TRBJ2-2; D gene: -; V gene: TRBV28; CDR3 DNA: TGTGCCAGCAGTTTATTTGGGACAAACACCGGGGAGCTGTTTTTT; CDR3 protein: CASSLFGTNTGELFF
CDR3 length: 15; clone size: once; J gene: TRBJ2-3; D gene: TRBD2; V gene: TRBV5-4; CDR3 DNA: TGTGCCAGCAGCACCGGGACTAGCATCGGGGATACGCAGTATTTT; CDR3 protein: CASSTGTSIGDTQYF
CDR3 length: 15; clone size: -; J gene: TRBJ2-7; D gene: TRBD1; V gene: TRBV7-9; CDR3 DNA: TGTGCCAGCAGCTCACGACAGGGGGCCGTCTACGAGCAGTACTTC; CDR3 protein: CASSSRQGAVYEQYF
CDR3 length: 11; clone size: -; J gene: TRBJ2-7; D gene: -; V gene: TRBV5-1; CDR3 DNA: TGCGCCAGCAGAAACAGCTACGAGCAGTACTTC; CDR3 protein: CASRNSYEQYF
CDR3 length: 16; clone size: -; J gene: TRBJ2-3; D gene: TRBD2; V gene: TRBV7-6; CDR3 DNA: TGTGCCAGCAGCCCCGTGGGTAGCGGGAGTCTCGATACGCAGTATTTT; CDR3 protein: CASSPVGSGSLDTQYF
CDR3 length: 14; clone size: -; J gene: TRBJ2-5; D gene: -; V gene: TRBV7-9; CDR3 DNA: TGTGCCAGCAGCCTTACAGGGTACCAAGAGACCCAGTACTTC; CDR3 protein: CASSLTGYQETQYF
CDR3 length: 14; clone size: once; J gene: TRBJ1-4; D gene: TRBD1; V gene: TRBV5-1; CDR3 DNA: TGCGCCAGCAGCCAGGACAGGGTGCGTGAAAAACTGTTTTTT; CDR3 protein: CASSQDRVREKLFF
CDR3 length: 15; clone size: -; J gene: TRBJ2-7; D gene: TRBD1; V gene: TRBV11-1; CDR3 DNA: TGTGCCAGCAGCCTCAATCGGGACAGTACCTACGAGCAGTACTTC; CDR3 protein: CASSLNRDSTYEQYF
CDR3 length: 15; clone size: -; J gene: TRBJ1-2; D gene: -; V gene: TRBV15; CDR3 DNA: TGTGCCACCAGCAGAGTAGGAGGATCCGGAAAAAGCTACACCTTC; CDR3 protein: CATSRVGGSGKSYTF
CDR3 length: 16; clone size: -; J gene: TRBJ1-5; D gene: TRBD1; V gene: TRBV19; CDR3 DNA: TGTGTCAGTAGTATAGCCCCCGGGACAGATAATCAGCCCCAGCATTTT; CDR3 protein: CVSSIAPGTDNQPQHF
CDR3 length: 13; clone size: -; J gene: TRBJ2-7; D gene: -; V gene: TRBV6-6; CDR3 DNA: TGTGCCAGCAGTCCTACCCAGGGTTACGAGCAGTACTTC; CDR3 protein: CASSPTQGYEQYF
CDR3 length: 16; clone size: -; J gene: TRBJ2-3; D gene: TRBD2; V gene: TRBV7-2; CDR3 DNA: TGTGCCAGCAGCTTAGGAGGGAGGGTTAGCACAGATACGCAGTATTTT; CDR3 protein: CASSLGGRVSTDTQYF
CDR3 length: 15; clone size: -; J gene: TRBJ2-1; D gene: TRBD2; V gene: TRBV11-2; CDR3 DNA: TGTGCCAGCAGCTCCCGACTAGCGACCAACAATGAGCAGTTCTTC; CDR3 protein: CASSSRLATNNEQFF
CDR3 length: 14; clone size: few; J gene: TRBJ1-3; D gene: -; V gene: TRBV5-1; CDR3 DNA: TGCGCCAGCAGCTCCAGGGCCTCTGGAAACACCATATATTTT; CDR3 protein: CASSSRASGNTIYF
CDR3 length: 12; clone size: -; J gene: TRBJ1-1; D gene: -; V gene: TRBV30; CDR3 DNA: TGTGCCTGGAGTTCCCCAGGGTATGTAGCTTTCTTT; CDR3 protein: CAWSSPGYVAFF
CDR3 length: 14; clone size: -; J gene: TRBJ1-2; D gene: -; V gene: TRBV5-6; CDR3 DNA: TGTGCCAGCAGCTTGACTGCCGGGGACTATGGCTACACCTTC; CDR3 protein: CASSLTAGDYGYTF
CDR3 length: 15; clone size: -; J gene: TRBJ2-1; D gene: TRBD1; V gene: TRBV7-2; CDR3 DNA: TGTGCCAGCAGCTTGGGGACAGAGGGGTACAATGAGCAGTTCTTC; CDR3 protein: CASSLGTEGYNEQFF
CDR3 length: 14; clone size: -; J gene: TRBJ2-2; D gene: -; V gene: TRBV9; CDR3 DNA: TGTGCCAGCAGCGTAGTCCTGAACACCGGGGAGCTGTTTTTT; CDR3 protein: CASSVVLNTGELFF